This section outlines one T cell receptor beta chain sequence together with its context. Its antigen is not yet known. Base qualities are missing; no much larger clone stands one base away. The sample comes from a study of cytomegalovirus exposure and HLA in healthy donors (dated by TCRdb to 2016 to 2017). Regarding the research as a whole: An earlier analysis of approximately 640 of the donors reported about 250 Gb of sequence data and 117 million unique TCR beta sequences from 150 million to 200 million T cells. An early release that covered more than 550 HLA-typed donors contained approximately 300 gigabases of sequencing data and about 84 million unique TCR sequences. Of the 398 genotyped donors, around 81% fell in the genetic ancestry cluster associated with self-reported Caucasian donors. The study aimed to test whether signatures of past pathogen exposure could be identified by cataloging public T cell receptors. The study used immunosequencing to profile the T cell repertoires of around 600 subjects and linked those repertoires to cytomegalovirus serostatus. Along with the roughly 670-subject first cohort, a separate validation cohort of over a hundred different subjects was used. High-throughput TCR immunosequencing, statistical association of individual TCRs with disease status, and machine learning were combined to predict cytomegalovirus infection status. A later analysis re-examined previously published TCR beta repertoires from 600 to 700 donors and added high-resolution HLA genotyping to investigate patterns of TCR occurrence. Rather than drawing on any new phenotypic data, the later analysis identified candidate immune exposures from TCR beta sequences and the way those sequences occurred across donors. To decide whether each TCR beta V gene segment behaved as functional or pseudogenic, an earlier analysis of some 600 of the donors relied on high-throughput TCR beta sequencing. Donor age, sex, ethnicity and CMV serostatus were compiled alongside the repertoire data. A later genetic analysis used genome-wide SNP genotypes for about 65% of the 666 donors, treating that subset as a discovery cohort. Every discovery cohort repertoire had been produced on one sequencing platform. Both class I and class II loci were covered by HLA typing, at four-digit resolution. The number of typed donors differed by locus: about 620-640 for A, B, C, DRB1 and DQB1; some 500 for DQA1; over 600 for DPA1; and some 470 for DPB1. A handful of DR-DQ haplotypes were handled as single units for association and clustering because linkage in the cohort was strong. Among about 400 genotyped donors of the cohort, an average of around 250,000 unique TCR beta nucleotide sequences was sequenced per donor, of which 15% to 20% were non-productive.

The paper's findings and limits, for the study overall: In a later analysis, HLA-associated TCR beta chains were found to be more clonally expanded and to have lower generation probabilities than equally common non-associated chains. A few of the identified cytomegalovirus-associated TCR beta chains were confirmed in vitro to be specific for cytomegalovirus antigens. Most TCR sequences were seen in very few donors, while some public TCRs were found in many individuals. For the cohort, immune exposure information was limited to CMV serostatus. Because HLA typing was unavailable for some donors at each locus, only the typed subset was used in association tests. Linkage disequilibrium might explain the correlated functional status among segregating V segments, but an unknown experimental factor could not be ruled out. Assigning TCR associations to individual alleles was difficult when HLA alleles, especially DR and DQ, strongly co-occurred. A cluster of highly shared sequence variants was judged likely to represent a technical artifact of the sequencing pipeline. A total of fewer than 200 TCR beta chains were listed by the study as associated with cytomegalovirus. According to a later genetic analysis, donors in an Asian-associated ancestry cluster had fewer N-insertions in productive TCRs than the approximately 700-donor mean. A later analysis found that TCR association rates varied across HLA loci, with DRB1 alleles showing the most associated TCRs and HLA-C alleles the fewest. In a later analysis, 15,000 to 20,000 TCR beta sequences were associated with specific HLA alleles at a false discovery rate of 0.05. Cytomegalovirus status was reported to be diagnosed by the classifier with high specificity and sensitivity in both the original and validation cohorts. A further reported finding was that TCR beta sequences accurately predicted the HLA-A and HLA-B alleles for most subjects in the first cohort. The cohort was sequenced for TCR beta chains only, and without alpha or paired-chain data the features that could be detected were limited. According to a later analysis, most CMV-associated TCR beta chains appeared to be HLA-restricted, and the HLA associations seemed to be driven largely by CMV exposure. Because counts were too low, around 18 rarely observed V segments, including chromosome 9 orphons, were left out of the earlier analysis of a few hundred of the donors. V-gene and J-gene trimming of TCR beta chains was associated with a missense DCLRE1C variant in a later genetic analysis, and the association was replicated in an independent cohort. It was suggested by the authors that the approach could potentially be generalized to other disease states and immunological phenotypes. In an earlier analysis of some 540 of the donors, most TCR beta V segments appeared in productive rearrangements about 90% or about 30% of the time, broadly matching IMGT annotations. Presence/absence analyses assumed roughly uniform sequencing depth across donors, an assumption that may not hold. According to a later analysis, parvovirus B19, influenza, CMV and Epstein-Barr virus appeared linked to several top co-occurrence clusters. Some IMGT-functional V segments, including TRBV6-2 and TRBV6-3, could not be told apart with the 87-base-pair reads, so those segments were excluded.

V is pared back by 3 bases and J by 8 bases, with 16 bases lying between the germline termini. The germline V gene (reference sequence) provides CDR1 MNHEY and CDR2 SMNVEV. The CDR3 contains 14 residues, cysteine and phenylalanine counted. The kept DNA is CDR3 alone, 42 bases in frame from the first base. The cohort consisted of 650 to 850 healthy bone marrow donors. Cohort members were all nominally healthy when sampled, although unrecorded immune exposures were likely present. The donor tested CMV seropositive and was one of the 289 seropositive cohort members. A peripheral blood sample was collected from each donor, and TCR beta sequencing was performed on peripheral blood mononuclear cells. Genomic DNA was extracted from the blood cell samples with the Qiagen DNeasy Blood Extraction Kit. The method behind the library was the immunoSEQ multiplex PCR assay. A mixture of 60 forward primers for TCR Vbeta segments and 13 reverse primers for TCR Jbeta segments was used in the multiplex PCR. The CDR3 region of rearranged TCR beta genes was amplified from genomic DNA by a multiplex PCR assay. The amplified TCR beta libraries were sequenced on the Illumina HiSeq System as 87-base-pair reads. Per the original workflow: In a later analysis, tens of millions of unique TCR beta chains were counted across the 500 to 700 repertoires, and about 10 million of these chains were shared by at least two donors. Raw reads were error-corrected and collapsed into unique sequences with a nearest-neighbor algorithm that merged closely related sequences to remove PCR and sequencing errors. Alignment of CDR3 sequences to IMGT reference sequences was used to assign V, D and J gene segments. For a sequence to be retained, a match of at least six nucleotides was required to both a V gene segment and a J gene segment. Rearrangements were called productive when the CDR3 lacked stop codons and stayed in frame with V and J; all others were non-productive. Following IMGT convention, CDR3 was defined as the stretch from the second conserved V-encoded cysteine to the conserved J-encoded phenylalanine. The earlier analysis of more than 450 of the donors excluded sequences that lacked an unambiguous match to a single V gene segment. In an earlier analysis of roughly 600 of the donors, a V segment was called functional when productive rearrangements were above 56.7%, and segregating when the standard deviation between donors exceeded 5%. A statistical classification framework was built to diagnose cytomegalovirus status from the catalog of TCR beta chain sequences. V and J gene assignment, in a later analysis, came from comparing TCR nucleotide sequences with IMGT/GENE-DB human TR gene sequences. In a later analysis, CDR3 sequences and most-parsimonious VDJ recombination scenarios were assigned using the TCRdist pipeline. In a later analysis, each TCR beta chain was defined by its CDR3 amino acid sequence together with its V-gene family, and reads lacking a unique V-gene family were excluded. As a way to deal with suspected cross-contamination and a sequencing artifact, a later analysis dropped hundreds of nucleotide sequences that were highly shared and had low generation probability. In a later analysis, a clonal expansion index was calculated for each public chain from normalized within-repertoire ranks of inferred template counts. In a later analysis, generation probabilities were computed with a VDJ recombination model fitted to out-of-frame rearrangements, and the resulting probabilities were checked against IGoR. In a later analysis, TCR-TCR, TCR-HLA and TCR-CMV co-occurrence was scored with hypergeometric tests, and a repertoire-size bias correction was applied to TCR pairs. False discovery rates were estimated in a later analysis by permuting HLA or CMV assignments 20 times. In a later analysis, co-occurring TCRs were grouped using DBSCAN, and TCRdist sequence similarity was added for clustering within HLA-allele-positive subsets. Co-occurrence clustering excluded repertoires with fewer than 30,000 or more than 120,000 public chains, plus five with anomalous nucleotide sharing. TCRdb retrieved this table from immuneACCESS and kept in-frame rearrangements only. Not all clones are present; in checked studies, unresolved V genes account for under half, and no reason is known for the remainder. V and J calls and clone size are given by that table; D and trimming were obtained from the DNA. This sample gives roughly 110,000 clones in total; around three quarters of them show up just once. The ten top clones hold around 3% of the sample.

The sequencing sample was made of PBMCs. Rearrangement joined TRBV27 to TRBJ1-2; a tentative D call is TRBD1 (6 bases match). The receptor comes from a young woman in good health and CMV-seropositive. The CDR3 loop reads CASSFGATGYGYTF. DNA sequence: TGTGCCAGCAGTTTTGGGGCCACAGGGTACGGCTACACCTTC.